This T cell receptor beta chain was recorded in a study of spatial heterogeneity in lung cancer. This clonotype is classed as large (0.1 to 1%). Its cognate antigen is unknown. The time point here: sample taken at primary tumor resection. General study results and limits: Expanded intratumoral alpha and beta TCR counts tracked tumor mutation counts.

Losses at the gene ends were 5 bases for V and 4 bases for J; bases not matched to a gene: 10. The CDR3 is made up of 15 amino acids. CDR1 is PRHDT, CDR2 FYEKMQ, per germline (reference sequence). TCRdb ran MiXCR on the 5' RACE reads and lists one entry per CDR3 protein. Among about 3,000 distinct CDR3 sequences listed, about 16% were seen once. This chain uses TRBV13 with TRBJ2-7; 8 positions match TRBD2. The sequencing used lung tumor tissue, collected at surgery. The sequence was obtained from a male donor with early-stage non-small cell lung cancer. CDR3 bases: TGTGCCAGCAGCCCACAGAGCGGGAGAGGTTACGAGCAGTACTTC. This codes for CASSPQSGRGYEQYF.